This T cell receptor (beta chain) was recorded in a study of cytomegalovirus exposure and HLA in healthy donors (dated by TCRdb to 2016 to 2017). Describing the broader study: A later analysis indicated that the roughly 130 validation repertoires were generated on the platform also employed for the 700 or so repertoires of the first cohort. To predict cytomegalovirus infection status, the study brought together high-throughput TCR immunosequencing, statistical association of individual TCRs with disease status, and machine learning. The study was designed to test whether signatures of past pathogen exposure could be identified by cataloging public T cell receptors. A separate validation cohort of 90 to 150 different subjects was used in addition to the roughly 620-subject first cohort. Study-wide findings and limitations: Most TCR sequences were seen in very few donors, while some public TCRs were found in many individuals. The authors suggested that the approach could potentially be extended to other disease states and immunological phenotypes. A later analysis found that TCRs clustered in the first cohort also tended to co-occur in the 120 validation repertoires, with approximately 95% of cluster scores above 0. Cytomegalovirus status was reported to be diagnosed by the classifier with high specificity and sensitivity in both the original and validation cohorts. Three of the identified cytomegalovirus-associated TCR beta chains were confirmed in vitro to be specific for cytomegalovirus antigens. A total of around 150 TCR beta chains were listed by the study as associated with cytomegalovirus. A later analysis had no HLA typing for the validation cohort, so co-occurrence there was scored across all 110 or so repertoires.

V is pruned by 9 bases and J by 0 bases, leaving 5 bases of the junction without a gene match. The cysteine opens and the phenylalanine closes a CDR3 of 15 amino acids. The retained sequence is limited to the CDR3, 45 bases, with the frame set at the first base. The germline V gene (reference sequence) specifies PRHDT as CDR1 and FYEKMQ as CDR2. On this clone: Its antigen target is currently unknown. No base-level quality is on record; no much larger clone is a single base apart.

Receptors were amplified or captured by the immunoSEQ multiplex PCR assay. The published analysis was carried out like this. A statistical classification framework was built to diagnose cytomegalovirus status from the catalog of TCR beta chain sequences. Not all clones reach the TCRdb copy of this immuneACCESS table, which keeps in-frame sequences only. Checked studies attribute under half of the gap to unresolved V genes and leave the rest unexplained. The DNA was the basis for D and trimming; V, J and clone size are from that table. The table for this sample lists 95,000 to 150,000 clones; about 94% of them were counted only once. The ten largest clones represent less than 1.5% of the sample. Separate from the roughly 650-subject first cohort, the validation cohort of 95 to 150 subjects was the group to which the donors belonged.

The sequence joins TRBV13 to TRBJ2-4; 10 bases in the middle match TRBD1. Sequenced sample: PBMCs. The receptor was isolated from a woman aged 18-29 years in good health and CMV-seronegative. The CDR3 is CASGGQGLAKNIQYF. The bases are TGTGCCAGTGGGGGACAGGGGCTAGCCAAAAACATTCAGTACTTC.